The rows below give T cell receptor beta chains drawn from one sample of a study of glioma-infiltrating T cells. TCRdb recomputed calls from the multiplex PCR reads with MiXCR, one row per CDR3 protein. The sample consists of under 200,000 distinct CDR3 sequences, over 40% of them appearing once. Sequencing was performed on glioma tissue, nonneoplastic brain tissue, or PBMCs (not recorded which). All receptors come from a human donor with low-grade glioma or glioblastoma, undergoing nonglioma brain surgery, or in good health (not recorded which). CDR3s include the opening cysteine and the closing phenylalanine or tryptophan. Each record gives: V gene, clone size, D gene, J gene, CDR3 protein, CDR3 DNA. The D gene is left open where the match is weak. Rows may omit the clone size; those that give it use once, few, many or a size class.

TRBV12-3/TRBV12-4	NA	NA	TRBJ2-7	CASTPGRPNYEQYF	TGTGCCAGCACCCCGGGACGTCCCAACTACGAGCAGTACTTC
TRBV6-2/TRBV6-3	NA	TRBD1	TRBJ1-1	CASSVRDRCNAFF	TGTGCCAGCAGTGTCCGGGACAGGTGTAATGCTTTCTTT
TRBV12-3/TRBV12-4	NA	TRBD2	TRBJ2-3	CSSGAGAGDTQYF	TGTTCCAGCGGAGCGGGAGCTGGTGATACGCAGTATTTT
TRBV5-4	NA	NA	TRBJ2-1	CASSSYRETPGNEQFF	TGTGCCAGCAGCTCGTACAGGGAAACTCCGGGGAATGAGCAGTTCTTC
TRBV5-8	many	NA	TRBJ2-3	CASSFLGVTDTQYF	TGTGCCAGCAGCTTCCTCGGGGTCACAGATACGCAGTATTTT
TRBV7-2	NA	NA	TRBJ2-5	CASSWDQETQYF	TGTGCCAGCAGCTGGGACCAAGAGACCCAGTACTTC
TRBV11-3	NA	NA	TRBJ2-2	CASSLEGSGAVTGELFF	TGTGCCAGCAGCTTAGAAGGTAGCGGAGCCGTCACCGGGGAGCTGTTTTTT
TRBV14	NA	NA	TRBJ2-1	CASSPSSPRVPYNEQFF	TGTGCCAGCAGCCCATCCTCCCCCAGGGTTCCCTACAATGAGCAGTTCTTC
TRBV3-1	many	TRBD1	TRBJ1-1	CASSIRQGAGVTEAFF	TGTGCCAGCAGCATTCGACAGGGGGCAGGAGTCACTGAAGCTTTCTTT
TRBV29-1	few	NA	TRBJ2-7	CSVEDLVHEQYF	TGCAGCGTTGAAGATCTCGTACACGAGCAGTACTTC
TRBV28	many	TRBD2	TRBJ2-5	CASSPHRGGGQETQYF	TGTGCCAGCAGTCCGCACCGTGGGGGGGGGCAAGAGACCCAGTACTTC
TRBV15	many	NA	TRBJ2-1	CATSRDPTSNEQFF	TGTGCCACCAGCAGAGATCCGACCTCCAATGAGCAGTTCTTC
TRBV2	few	NA	TRBJ2-5	CASSPFSGTGETQYF	TGTGCCAGCAGCCCTTTTAGCGGTACTGGAGAGACCCAGTACTTC
TRBV7-9	many	NA	TRBJ2-3	CASMPGIWDTQYF	TGTGCCAGCATGCCAGGTATCTGGGATACGCAGTATTTT
TRBV5-1	NA	NA	TRBJ1-1	CASRLTTTNTEAFF	TGCGCCAGCAGACTAACGACAACCAACACTGAAGCTTTCTTT
TRBV28	many	NA	TRBJ1-1	CASRSNDLNTEAFF	TGTGCCAGCAGATCAAATGACTTGAACACTGAAGCTTTCTTT
TRBV6-1	NA	TRBD1	TRBJ1-5	CASQRTGSNQPQNF	TGTGCCAGCCAACGGACAGGGAGCAATCAGCCCCAGAACTTT
TRBV28	many	TRBD2	TRBJ2-1	CASSFGLVNEQFF	TGTGCCAGCAGTTTCGGACTAGTTAATGAGCAGTTCTTC
TRBV3-1	NA	TRBD1	TRBJ2-7	CASSQGTGQIYDQYF	TGTGCCAGCAGCCAAGGGACGGGACAGATCTACGATCAGTACTTC
TRBV20-1	many	TRBD1	TRBJ1-2	CSARGTGGGGYTF	TGCAGTGCTAGAGGGACAGGGGGCGGTGGCTACACCTTC
TRBV27	many	NA	TRBJ1-4	CASSLGGNEKLFF	TGTGCCAGCAGTTTAGGGGGAAATGAAAAACTGTTTTTT
TRBV24-1	many	NA	TRBJ2-3	CATSIRGADTDTQYF	TGTGCCACCAGTATCAGGGGGGCTGACACAGATACGCAGTATTTT
TRBV7-2	NA	TRBD2	TRBJ2-1	CASSLLAGVSERFF	TGTGCCAGCAGCTTATTAGCGGGAGTTAGTGAGCGGTTCTTC
TRBV4-2	few	TRBD2	TRBJ2-3	CASSQELAGGFPTDTQYF	TGTGCCAGCAGCCAAGAACTAGCGGGAGGTTTTCCCACAGATACGCAGTATTTT
TRBV2	many	NA	TRBJ1-1	CASRSPGGLTEAFF	TGTGCCAGCAGGAGCCCCGGAGGCCTCACTGAAGCTTTCTTT
TRBV24-1	few	NA	TRBJ1-5	CATRSGTRNSNQPQHF	TGTGCCACGCGATCCGGGACACGTAATAGCAATCAGCCCCAGCATTTT
TRBV4-1	few	NA	TRBJ1-2	CASSQDATGRDYGYTF	TGCGCCAGCAGCCAAGATGCCACAGGTCGTGACTATGGCTACACCTTC
TRBV30	NA	NA	TRBJ2-7	CAWSASLWEQYF	TGTGCCTGGAGCGCCAGTCTCTGGGAGCAGTACTTC
TRBV28	many	NA	TRBJ1-6	CASSSNSPLHF	TGTGCCAGCAGTTCAAATTCACCCCTCCACTTT
TRBV27	many	TRBD2	TRBJ2-1	CASQGLLAGHPNEQFF	TGTGCCAGCCAAGGTTTGCTAGCGGGACATCCAAATGAGCAGTTCTTC
TRBV6-5	NA	NA	TRBJ2-3	CASSEELGRGTDTQYF	TGTGCCAGCAGTGAAGAGCTGGGAAGGGGGACAGATACGCAGTATTTT
TRBV18	NA	TRBD2	TRBJ2-3	CASSPGLDTDTQYF	TGTGCCAGCTCACCGGGACTAGATACAGATACGCAGTATTTT
TRBV20-1	many	TRBD1	TRBJ2-7	CSANQGAKTYEQYF	TGCAGTGCCAACCAGGGGGCAAAAACCTACGAGCAGTACTTC
TRBV4-2	NA	TRBD1	TRBJ2-5	CACSRDRAGETQYF	TGTGCCTGCAGCCGGGACAGGGCTGGAGAGACCCAGTACTTC
TRBV5-1	few	NA	TRBJ1-1	CASSLAGRPTEAFF	TGCGCCAGCAGCTTGGCCGGGCGGCCCACTGAAGCTTTCTTT
TRBV20-1	many	NA	TRBJ2-7	CSANSYEQYF	TGCAGTGCAAACTCCTACGAGCAGTACTTC
TRBV28	many	TRBD2	TRBJ2-7	CASSSPRTSGNLEQYF	TGTGCCAGCAGTTCTCCCAGGACTAGCGGGAATCTCGAGCAGTACTTC
TRBV7-2	few	NA	TRBJ2-7	CASSNPGRPYEQYF	TGTGCCAGCAGCAACCCGGGACGTCCCTACGAGCAGTACTTC
TRBV4-1	NA	NA	TRBJ2-6	CASSQDRELVNSGANVPTF	TGCGCCAGCAGCCAAGATCGCGAGTTGGTCAACTCTGGGGCCAACGTCCCGACTTTC
TRBV19	NA	NA	TRBJ2-5	CASSIDRPDSQETQYF	TGTGCCAGTAGTATAGATCGTCCAGACAGCCAAGAGACCCAGTACTTC
TRBV14	many	TRBD1	TRBJ2-3	CASSQIGTGLTHTQYF	TGTGCCAGCAGCCAAATAGGGACAGGGTTGACCCATACGCAGTATTTT
TRBV20-1	many	NA	TRBJ2-1	CSTNTGVNLPNEQFF	TGCAGTACGAACACCGGGGTTAACCTACCGAATGAGCAGTTCTTC
TRBV12-3/TRBV12-4	many	NA	TRBJ2-3	CASRGLVGTDTQYF	TGTGCCAGCCGTGGACTTGTGGGTACAGATACGCAGTATTTT
TRBV2	many	NA	TRBJ2-1	CASRTEGREQFF	TGTGCCAGCAGGACGGAGGGTCGGGAGCAGTTCTTC